The 23 T cell receptor beta chains in this list originate from one sample, sequenced in a study of cytomegalovirus exposure and HLA in healthy donors. Primers for the PCR totalled 60 Vbeta and 13 Jbeta. Produced via immunoSEQ multiplex PCR; TCRdb's table is partial and in-frame only. The table has 210,000 or so clones, about three quarters seen once. The sample comprised PBMCs. The origin of the receptors is a boy between 10 and 17 years old in good health and CMV-seronegative.

V gene TRBV27 combines with J gene TRBJ1-1; unclear D gene. Germline values: CDR1 MNHEY, CDR2 SMNVEV (reference sequence). V shed 2 bases and J shed 1 base, with 20 bases lying between them. The CDR3 runs 18 residues. The CDR3 DNA follows: TGTGCCAGCAGTTTACGATCCCCGACATTGGGCCCGAACACTGAAGCTTTCTTT. Its translation is CASSLRSPTLGPNTEAFF.

This chain uses TRBV7-6 with TRBJ2-1; TRBD2 agrees at 8 bases. CDR1 SGHVS and CDR2 FNYEAQ come from the germline V gene. The CDR3 is made up of 15 amino acids. Unmatched junction bases numbered 8, after V lost 3 bases and J lost 7 bases. CDR3 bases: TGTGCCAGCAGCTTTCCAGCGGGGGCTAGGAATGAGCAGTTCTTC. Its translation is CASSFPAGARNEQFF.

The chain links TRBV2 to TRBJ2-7, with D perhaps matching TRBD2 (5 bases). The length of the CDR3 is 20 residues. Germline lookup yields CDR1 SNHLY and CDR2 FYNNEI. Trimming pared 2 bases from V and 5 bases from J, leaving 31 bases between. CDR3 nucleotides: TGTGCCAGCAGTGAAAATCCCCCCCCAAGCTTCGCAATTCCGACTAACGAGCAGTACTTC. Translation: CASSENPPPSFAIPTNEQYF.

The rearrangement uses TRBV6-4 and TRBJ1-4, with D perhaps matching TRBD1 (5 bases). This CDR3 has 14 amino acids. V was cut by 5 bases and J by 5 bases, with 12 bases left in between. CDR1 and CDR2 from the germline V gene are MRHNA and SNTAGT. The CDR3 reads CASSSTAMNEKLFF. The DNA of the CDR3 is TGTGCCAGCAGTTCGACAGCGATGAATGAAAAACTGTTTTTT.

The rearrangement uses TRBV6-5 and TRBJ1-5; 8 bases agree with TRBD1. V lost 5 bases and J lost 2; bases outside the gene matches: 5. The CDR3 contains 15 residues. Germline CDR1 and CDR2: MNHEY and SVGAGI. The CDR3 loop reads CASSRDRWGNQPQHF. For the CDR3, the DNA is TGTGCCAGCAGTAGGGACAGGTGGGGCAATCAGCCCCAGCATTTT.

The rearrangement links TRBV4-1 to TRBJ1-1; 8 bases fit TRBD1. The germline CDR1 and CDR2 sequences are MGHRA and YSYEKL. V lost 5 bases, J lost 5 bases, and 7 bases stayed unmatched. CDR3 length equals 14 residues. CDR3 in DNA: TGCGCCAGCAGCATAGGGGACAGGAGGACTGAAGCTTTCTTT. This translates into CASSIGDRRTEAFF.

This clone was detected once. The V call is TRBV29-1, the J call TRBJ2-1; 10 nucleotides agree with TRBD2. The V gene end was trimmed by 2 bases and the J gene end by 4 bases; junction bases not matched to a gene: 8. This CDR3 has 16 residues. The V gene's germline CDR1 is SQVTM and CDR2 ANQGSEA. The CDR3 DNA follows: TGCAGCGTTGAACCCTTTTCTAGCGGGAGTTACAATGAGCAGTTCTTC. Amino acids: CSVEPFSSGSYNEQFF.

The gene calls are TRBV6-5 and TRBJ2-2; tentative D call: TRBD1 (5 bases). In germline, CDR1 is MNHEY, CDR2 SVGAGI. The CDR3 runs 14 residues. With 5 bases removed from V and 5 bases from J, the gap between germline ends came to 12 bases. The CDR3 DNA follows: TGTGCCAGCAGTCCCGATAGGGGAACCGGGGAGCTGTTTTTT. Translation gives CASSPDRGTGELFF.

This clone was found once. The chain employs TRBV7-9 and TRBJ1-1; possibly TRBD1 for D (5 bases). The CDR3 has 16 amino acids. Trimming removed 5 bases from V and 1 base from J, with 17 bases in between. The germline CDR1 and CDR2 sequences are SEHNR and FQNEAQ (reference sequence). The CDR3 sequence: CASSPSGGDGNTEAFF. As DNA, the CDR3 is TGTGCCAGCAGCCCATCGGGGGGGGACGGGAACACTGAAGCTTTCTTT.

J is TRBJ1-5 and V is TRBV15, with D tentatively TRBD1 (5 bases). The V end was cut by 0 bases, the J end by 4 bases, with 10 bases between. The germline gives CDR1 LNHNV, CDR2 YYDKDF (reference sequence). The CDR3 is made up of 15 amino acids. CDR3 protein: CATSRDLGGNQPQHF. As DNA, the CDR3 is TGTGCCACCAGCAGAGATTTGGGGGGTAATCAGCCCCAGCATTTT.

The DNA of the CDR3 is TGTGCCAGCAGCTTAGGCGGGACCCAGTACTTC. Translating gives CASSLGGTQYF. This chain links TRBV11-2 with TRBJ2-5; D not certain. CDR1 SGHAT and CDR2 FQNNGV come from the germline V gene. There are 11 residues in the CDR3. The germline V and J ends were trimmed by 1 base and 7 bases, with 4 bases remaining between them.

This rearrangement joins TRBV2 to TRBJ2-1; D is undetermined. The CDR3 is made up of 13 amino acids. The V end was cut by 4 bases, the J end by 4 bases, with 8 bases between. Looked up from germline, CDR1 is SNHLY and CDR2 is FYNNEI. CDR3 DNA: TGTGCCAGCAGTGGAGGCCAGTACAATGAGCAGTTCTTC. Translation: CASSGGQYNEQFF.

The chain couples TRBV5-4 to TRBJ1-2, with D maybe TRBD1 (5 bases). The CDR3 is 13 residues long. Per the germline V gene, CDR1 is SGHNT and CDR2 is YYREEE (reference sequence). Deletions cut 4 bases from V and 4 bases from J, with 11 bases between. The chain's CDR3 is CASSGRDGYGYTF. The CDR3 bases are TGTGCCAGCAGCGGGAGGGACGGCTATGGCTACACCTTC.

This clone turned up a few times. The rearrangement links TRBV27 to TRBJ1-5; D is possibly TRBD1 (5 bases). The germline CDR1 and CDR2 sequences are MNHEY and SMNVEV (reference sequence). Trimming pared 3 bases from V and 3 bases from J, leaving 24 bases between. The CDR3 has 19 amino acids. CDR3 in DNA: TGTGCCAGCAGTTTGTCTCGTTTCGACAGTGGGGGGAACAATCAGCCCCAGCATTTT. It encodes CASSLSRFDSGGNNQPQHF.

Written as DNA, the CDR3 is TGTGCCATCTGGGACAGCTATGGCTACACCTTC. Translation gives CAIWDSYGYTF. This chain uses TRBV2 with TRBJ1-2, with 7 bases matching TRBD1. V gave up 10 bases and J gave up 4 bases; unmatched junction bases: 3. The germline V gene encodes CDR1 SNHLY and CDR2 FYNNEI. This CDR3 contains 11 residues.

There are a few counts of this clone. The V call is TRBV2, the J call TRBJ2-7, with a weak D call TRBD2 (6 bases). The CDR3 is 13 amino acids. V was pared by 6 bases and J by 2 bases, with 11 bases between. Germline lookup yields CDR1 SNHLY and CDR2 FYNNEI. The CDR3 reads CASRRELTYEQYF. In nucleotides, the CDR3 is TGTGCCAGCAGACGGGAGCTAACCTACGAGCAGTACTTC. The variable domain in full, with the rest retrieved from reference TRBV2 and TRBJ2-7, is EPEVTQTPSHQVTQMGQEVILRCVPISNHLYFYWYRQILGQKVEFLVSFYNNEISEKSEIFDDQFSVERPDGSNFTLKIRSTKLEDSAMYFCASRRELTYEQYFGPGTRLTVT.

The V gene is TRBV4-1, the J gene TRBJ2-2, with D possibly TRBD1 on 5 matching bases. Deletions cut 0 bases from V and 3 bases from J, with 11 bases between. The CDR3 consists of 16 residues. Per germline, CDR1 MGHRA and CDR2 YSYEKL. CDR3 in amino acids: CASSQDPRADTGELFF. CDR3 bases: TGCGCCAGCAGCCAAGATCCCAGGGCGGACACCGGGGAGCTGTTTTTT.

This clone appeared a few times. This rearrangement joins TRBV6-6 to TRBJ1-1; D gene ambiguous. CDR1 and CDR2 (germline): MNHNY, SVGAGI (reference sequence). V was pared by 6 bases and J by 1 base, with 9 bases between. The CDR3 covers 13 residues. The CDR3 DNA follows: TGTGCCAGCAGCGTCGAGAGGAACACTGAAGCTTTCTTT. Protein sequence: CASSVERNTEAFF.

The V and J genes are TRBV7-2 and TRBJ1-4; the match to TRBD1 covers 8 bases. Unmatched junction bases numbered 7, after V lost 1 base and J lost 3 bases. CDR1 is SGHTA, CDR2 FQGNSA, per germline. The CDR3 sequence is 17 residues long. This chain's CDR3 is CASSLVVRGPSNEKLFF. The CDR3 nucleotides read TGTGCCAGCAGCTTAGTGGTCAGGGGGCCTTCTAATGAAAAACTGTTTTTT.

CDR3 coding DNA: TGTGCCAGCAGCCCGCGGACTAGCGGGGGCCTCTACGAGCAGTACTTC. It specifies CASSPRTSGGLYEQYF. The genes are TRBV9 and TRBJ2-7; 13 positions agree with TRBD2. Unmatched junction bases numbered 7, after V lost 4 bases and J lost 3 bases. Germline CDR1 SGDLS, CDR2 YYNGEE. CDR3 length equals 16 residues.

The V and J genes are TRBV10-2 and TRBJ1-3; D may be TRBD1 (6 bases). The CDR3 is made up of 15 amino acids. Looked up from germline, CDR1 is WSHSY and CDR2 is SAAADI. V gave up 7 bases and J gave up 0 bases, with 13 bases separating them. The CDR3 nucleotides read TGCGCCAGCACCCAGACAGGCGCCTCTGGAAACACCATATATTTT. Translated, it gives CASTQTGASGNTIYF.

The chain has TRBV21-1 and TRBJ2-7; the tabulated D call, TRBD1, remains unverified against the DNA. TRBV21-1 represents a pseudogene. This CDR3 comprises 15 residues. CDR3 nucleotide sequence: TGTGCCAGCAGCAAAAAAGGGGAAAGCTCCTACGAGCAGTACTTC. It is translated as CASSKKGESSYEQYF.

This rearrangement joins TRBV4-2 to TRBJ2-6; maybe TRBD1 (6 bases). V lost 5 bases to trimming and J lost 0 bases, with 11 bases between them. The CDR3 is 16 amino acids. Germline CDR1 LGHNA, CDR2 YNFKEQ. The CDR3 is CASSVRTASGANVLTF. CDR3 DNA: TGTGCCAGCAGCGTCCGGACAGCCTCTGGGGCCAACGTCCTGACTTTC.